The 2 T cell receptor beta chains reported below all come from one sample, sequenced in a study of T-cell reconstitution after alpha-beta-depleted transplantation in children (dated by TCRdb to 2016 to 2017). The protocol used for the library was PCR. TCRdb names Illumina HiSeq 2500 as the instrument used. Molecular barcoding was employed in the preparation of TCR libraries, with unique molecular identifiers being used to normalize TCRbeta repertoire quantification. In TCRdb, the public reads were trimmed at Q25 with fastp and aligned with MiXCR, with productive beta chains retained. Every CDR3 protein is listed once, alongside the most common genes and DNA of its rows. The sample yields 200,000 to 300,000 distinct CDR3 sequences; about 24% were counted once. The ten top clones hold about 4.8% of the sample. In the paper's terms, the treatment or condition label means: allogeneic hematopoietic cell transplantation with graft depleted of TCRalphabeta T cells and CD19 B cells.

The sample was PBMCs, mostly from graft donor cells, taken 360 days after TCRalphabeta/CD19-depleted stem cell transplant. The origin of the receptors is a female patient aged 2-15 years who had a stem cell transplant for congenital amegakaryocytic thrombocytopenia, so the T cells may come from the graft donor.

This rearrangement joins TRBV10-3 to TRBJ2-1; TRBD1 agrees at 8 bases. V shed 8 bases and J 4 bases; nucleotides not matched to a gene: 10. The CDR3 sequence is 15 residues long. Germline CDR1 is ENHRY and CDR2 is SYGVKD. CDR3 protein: CAIHPGDRPYNEQFF. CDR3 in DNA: TGTGCCATCCACCCGGGGGACAGGCCGTACAATGAGCAGTTCTTC.

The chain's CDR3 is CASAFRVNEQFF. The CDR3 region has the DNA TGTGCCAGCGCATTCCGGGTCAATGAGCAGTTCTTC. The V gene is TRBV5-5, the J gene TRBJ2-1; D not certain. V lost 7 bases and J lost 6, with 11 bases in between. Germline V gene lookup returns CDR1 SGHKS and CDR2 YYEKEE (reference sequence). The CDR3 contains 12 residues.